What follows are 25 T cell receptor beta chains derived from one specimen sequenced in a study of blood T cells in healthy people across ages. PCR was performed a second time for roughly 7 to 12 cycles using a sample-barcoded 5' primer and a J-beta primer mix. TCRdb re-derived calls from the 5' RACE reads in MiXCR, one entry per CDR3 protein. The sample lists hundreds of thousands of distinct CDR3 sequences, roughly 44% occurring once. Source material: blood. Receptors were obtained from a woman aged 55-70 years in good health.

This chain connects TRBV25-1 to TRBJ1-1; no clear D gene. The CDR3 spans 12 residues. In germline, CDR1 is MGHDK, CDR2 SYGVNS. Trimming left V 4 bases short and J 11 bases short, with 14 bases between. The CDR3 here is CASSVNTDAAFF. CDR3 DNA: TGTGCCAGCAGTGTCAACACGGATGCGGCTTTCTTT.

The V gene is TRBV5-6, the J gene TRBJ1-5; 7 nucleotides agree with TRBD1. The CDR3 extends over 13 amino acids. Trimming cost V 4 bases and J 5 bases; bases outside gene matches: 3. Per germline, CDR1 SGHDT and CDR2 YYEEEE. CDR3 in amino acids: CASSARGDQPQHF. The CDR3 nucleotides are TGTGCCAGCAGCGCCAGGGGGGATCAGCCCCAGCATTTT.

This clonotype was seen a handful of times. V and J are TRBV6-5 and TRBJ2-3, with D hard to call. V lost 6 bases and J lost 7, with 14 bases in between. The CDR3 totals 13 residues. Germline assignment: CDR1 MNHEY and CDR2 SVGAGI. The CDR3 nucleotides are TGTGCCAGCAGCACTTCCCCCAAAAATACGCAGTATTTT. This encodes CASSTSPKNTQYF.

V usage is TRBV20-1 and J usage is TRBJ2-7, with D uncertain. The CDR3 sequence is 15 residues long. V dropped 3 bases and J dropped 4 bases, with 19 bases sitting between them. CDR1 DFQATT and CDR2 SNEGSKA come from the germline V gene (reference sequence). The CDR3 DNA reads as TGCAGTGCTAGCTTGAATAATCTAGGCCTATACGAGCAGTACTTC. Translating it yields CSASLNNLGLYEQYF.

The chain has TRBV11-2 and TRBJ2-7, with TRBD1 identical over 11 bases. Germline V gene sequence: CDR1 SGHAT, CDR2 FQNNGV. The CDR3 is 15 amino acids. V gave up 6 bases and J gave up 4 bases; unmatched junction bases: 8. The CDR3 coding sequence is TGTGCCAGCAGTCCCGAGGACAGGGGGCTATACGAGCAGTACTTC. Protein: CASSPEDRGLYEQYF.

This clonotype was detected ten times or more. V and J are TRBV29-1 and TRBJ2-1; possibly TRBD2 for D (6 bases). The germline CDR1 and CDR2 sequences are SQVTM and ANQGSEA. The V end lost 6 bases, the J end lost 6 bases, and 18 bases lay between the germline ends. There are 14 residues in the CDR3. Here the CDR3 DNA reads TGCAGCGTCGGTTGGGCCGGGGGTTCCAATGAGCAGTTCTTC. This codes for CSVGWAGGSNEQFF.

As concerns this clonotype: A read error is possible here, since a much larger clone lies one base away. The J gene is TRBJ2-7, the V gene TRBV10-3; D might be TRBD1 (6 bases). The CDR3 consists of 16 residues. Germline V lookup: CDR1 ENHRY, CDR2 SYGVKD. The V end lost 2 bases, the J end lost 2 bases, and 16 bases lay between the germline ends. CDR3 protein: CAISETGPIVPYEQYF. The CDR3 coding sequence is TGTGCCATCAGTGAGACAGGGCCCATCGTCCCCTACGAGCAGTACTTC.

V and J are TRBV5-1 and TRBJ1-3; D is possibly TRBD1 (5 bases). Germline CDR1 reads SGHRS; CDR2 reads YFSETQ. Trimming stripped 0 bases from V and 0 bases from J, with 13 bases between. There are 17 residues in the CDR3. This chain's CDR3 is CASSLEARAGSGNTIYF. The CDR3 bases are TGCGCCAGCAGCTTGGAGGCCAGGGCCGGCTCTGGAAACACCATATATTTT.

The chain has TRBV29-1 and TRBJ2-7; maybe TRBD2 (6 bases). V lost 7 bases, J lost 6 bases, and 19 bases lay in between. Germline V gene sequence: CDR1 SQVTM, CDR2 ANQGSEA. The CDR3 is 13 amino acids. The CDR3 spells CSGTIGGGREQYF. The CDR3 region has the DNA TGCAGCGGAACAATCGGGGGAGGCCGCGAGCAGTACTTC.

The rearrangement joins TRBV27 to TRBJ2-1, with 7 bases fitting TRBD1. The DNA end is a closer match to TRBJ2-7, so the J assignment may be wrong. In germline, CDR1 is MNHEY, CDR2 SMNVEV (reference sequence). This CDR3 has 13 amino acids. The CDR3: CASTGQSYNEQYF. In DNA, the CDR3 is TGTGCCAGCACGGGACAGTCCTACAATGAGCAGTACTTC.

In the case of this clonotype: Since a much larger clone is just one base distant, this may be a read error. The chain carries TRBV18 and TRBJ2-3, with 11 positions matching TRBD2. V dropped 6 bases and J dropped 2; count of bases not matched to a gene: 7. The CDR3 runs to 16 residues. Germline V gene data show CDR1 as KGHSH and CDR2 as LQKENI. The CDR3 sequence is CASSPSGLADTDTQYF. CDR3 DNA sequence: TGTGCCAGCTCTCCTTCGGGACTAGCGGACACAGATACGCAGTATTTT.

This chain joins TRBV6-6 and TRBJ2-7; D may be TRBD1 or TRBD2 (5 bases each). CDR3 size: 16 residues. Per germline, CDR1 MNHNY and CDR2 SVGAGI (reference sequence). V was cut by 3 bases and J by 6 bases, with 21 bases left in between. Here the CDR3 DNA reads TGTGCCAGCAGTTATGGGAGAGGGACCATTAGCGCCGAGCAGTACTTC. Translated, it gives CASSYGRGTISAEQYF.

V gene TRBV28 combines with J gene TRBJ1-2; no clear D. The V gene's germline CDR1 is MDHEN and CDR2 SYDVKM. The CDR3 has 12 amino acids. V lost 6 bases and J 4 bases, leaving 9 bases between the germline ends. CDR3 in amino acids: CASRSPLYGYTF. CDR3 coding DNA: TGTGCCAGCAGGTCCCCACTCTATGGCTACACCTTC.

In this sample, this clonotype turned up a few times. The chain couples TRBV29-1 to TRBJ1-2, with D perhaps TRBD1 (5 bases). Trimming pared 5 bases from V and 6 bases from J, leaving 19 bases between. Germline V gives CDR1 SQVTM, CDR2 ANQGSEA. CDR3 size: 14 residues. DNA for the CDR3: TGCAGCGTTAACCAGGGTTTGATCTTTGATGGCTACACCTTC. Residues: CSVNQGLIFDGYTF.

The V call is TRBV6-5, the J call TRBJ2-4; unclear D gene. The CDR3 is 13 residues long. Trimming removed 8 bases at V and 8 bases at J, with 16 bases between. Germline V gene data show CDR1 as MNHEY and CDR2 as SVGAGI. The CDR3 DNA sequence: TGTGCCAGCTATAATCTGGGTTCGCACATTCAGTACTTC. Its protein product is CASYNLGSHIQYF.

With regard to this clonotype: With a much larger clone just one base away, this may be a read error. The rearrangement uses TRBV29-1 and TRBJ2-1; 7 bases align to TRBD2. With V trimmed by 3 bases and J by 10 bases, 9 bases remained unmatched. In germline, CDR1 is SQVTM, CDR2 ANQGSEA. This CDR3 contains 13 residues. The CDR3 reads CSVDGAGGKEQFF. For the CDR3, the DNA is TGCAGCGTTGACGGGGCCGGGGGGAAGGAGCAGTTCTTC.

This clonotype was recorded once. The chain uses TRBV9 and TRBJ2-3, with 11 bases matching TRBD2. Germline CDR1 reads SGDLS; CDR2 reads YYNGEE. J lost 1 base, V lost 4 bases, and 5 bases had no gene match. The CDR3 is 16 amino acids. The CDR3 is CASSPELAGGTDTQYF. For the CDR3, the DNA is TGTGCCAGCAGCCCAGAACTAGCGGGGGGCACAGATACGCAGTATTTT.

This sequence joins TRBV25-1 and TRBJ2-1; TRBD2 matches 12 bases. Trimming took 1 base from V and 7 from J; bases not matched to a gene: 2. The CDR3 length is 15 residues. Germline lookup yields CDR1 MGHDK and CDR2 SYGVNS. In nucleotides, the CDR3 is TGTGCCAGCAGTGAATCTAGCGGGAGGGCGAATGAGCAGTTCTTC. This codes for CASSESSGRANEQFF.

This rearrangement joins TRBV29-1 to TRBJ2-2, with 10 bases lining up with TRBD1. CDR1 SQVTM and CDR2 ANQGSEA come from the germline V gene. The CDR3 has 17 amino acids. J was trimmed by 4 bases and V by 6 bases; bases with no gene match: 14. The CDR3 spells CSVYYRQGAKSTGELFF. In DNA form, the CDR3 reads TGCAGCGTCTACTACCGACAGGGGGCGAAAAGCACCGGGGAGCTGTTTTTT.

The rearrangement links TRBV15 to TRBJ2-4; 12 nucleotides match TRBD1. Germline CDR1 is LNHNV and CDR2 is YYDKDF (reference sequence). The CDR3 totals 16 residues. V shed 0 bases and J 13 bases; nucleotides not matched to a gene: 10. CDR3 residues: CATSRDPGQGAQEQYF. The CDR3 DNA follows: TGTGCCACCAGCAGAGACCCGGGACAGGGGGCGCAAGAGCAGTACTTC. Based on the CDR3 plus reference TRBV15 and TRBJ2-4, the full variable domain is DAMVIQNPRYQVTQFGKPVTLSCSQTLNHNVMYWYQQKSSQAPKLLFHYYDKDFNNEADTPDNFQSRRPNTSFCFLDIRSPGLGDTAMYLCATSRDPGQGAQEQYFGAGTRLSVL.

The chain combines TRBV20-1 with TRBJ2-5, with TRBD1 matching 10 bases. The germline CDR1 and CDR2 sequences are DFQATT and SNEGSKA (reference sequence). J gave up 11 bases and V 6 bases, and 6 bases lay outside the gene matches. The CDR3 has 11 amino acids. The CDR3 bases are TGCAGTGCCGAACCGGGACAGGGGCAGTACTTC. It translates to CSAEPGQGQYF.

The chain uses TRBV29-1 and TRBJ2-4; D not certain. The end of the DNA fits TRBJ2-7 better, so the J call may be wrong. The V gene's germline CDR1 is SQVTM and CDR2 ANQGSEA. The CDR3 loop spans 11 amino acids. CDR3 bases: TGCAGCGTTGAGACGGGCTTCGAGCAGTACTTC. Protein sequence: CSVETGFEQYF.

The rearrangement links TRBV12-3 or TRBV12-4 to TRBJ1-2; D ambiguous. CDR3 length equals 15 residues. V lost 3 bases and J 1 base, leaving 12 bases between the germline ends. CDR3 protein: CASSFFPRINYGYTF. The CDR3 DNA reads as TGTGCCAGCAGTTTCTTTCCACGGATTAACTATGGCTACACCTTC.

In its sample, this clonotype was seen once. CDR3 coding DNA: TGTGCCAGCAGTTCCCGGGATCCAAGCTCCTACGAGCAGTACTTC. This sequence encodes CASSSRDPSSYEQYF. The genes are TRBV27 and TRBJ2-7; D may be TRBD2 (5 bases). Germline values: CDR1 MNHEY, CDR2 SMNVEV (reference sequence). V lost 4 bases to trimming and J lost 0 bases, with 13 bases between them. This CDR3 spans 15 amino acids.

The gene calls are TRBV6-4 and TRBJ2-3; a possible D gene is TRBD2 (6 bases). CDR1 MRHNA and CDR2 SNTAGT come from the germline V gene. V lost 3 bases and J lost 4, with 14 bases in between. This CDR3 has 15 residues. CDR3 loop: CASSESDGEADTQYF. The DNA of the CDR3 is TGTGCCAGCAGTGAGAGTGACGGGGAGGCAGATACGCAGTATTTT.